Listed here are 3 T cell receptor beta chains from one sample, sequenced in a study of shared clonotypes between healthy human individuals. The assay was immunoSEQ multiplex PCR, and TCRdb's table has in-frame clones only and misses some. This sample yields fewer than 150,000 clones, of which about 63% are seen a single time; about 26% belongs to the top ten. Material: memory CD8+ T cells sorted from blood. Subset of the sample: CD45RO+ cells pooled with CCR7-negative TemRA cells. The receptors were gathered from a woman in her twenties or thirties in good health.

The V call is TRBV13, the J call TRBJ1-1; no clear D. With 2 bases removed from V and 2 bases from J, the gap between germline ends came to 9 bases. The CDR3 spans 14 residues. The germline V gene has CDR1 PRHDT and CDR2 FYEKMQ (reference sequence). CDR3 coding DNA: TGTGCCAGCAGCTTATCACAGATTAACACTGAAGCTTTCTTT. Translation: CASSLSQINTEAFF.

The chain couples TRBV4-1 to TRBJ2-1; 12 nucleotides match TRBD2. The CDR3 is made up of 16 amino acids. CDR1 and CDR2 (germline): MGHRA, YSYEKL. V shed 0 bases and J 12 bases; nucleotides not matched to a gene: 9. The CDR3 region has the DNA TGCGCCAGCAGCCAAGATCCGACTAGCGGGAGTCCGTGGCAGTTCTTC. This translates into CASSQDPTSGSPWQFF.

The chain is built from TRBV7-8 and TRBJ2-7; D may be TRBD1 (5 bases). Germline CDR1 reads SGHVS; CDR2 reads FQNEAQ. V was clipped by 2 bases and J by 1 base, with 12 bases between them. The length of the CDR3 is 15 residues. The CDR3 here is CASSLWQGPSYEQYF. The CDR3 DNA follows: TGTGCCAGCAGCTTATGGCAGGGCCCATCCTACGAGCAGTACTTC.